These 23 T cell receptor beta chains originate from one sample sequenced in a study of blood T cell repertoires in COVID-19. Clones were sequenced by immunoSEQ multiplex PCR, and TCRdb holds only the in-frame ones, with some missing. The repertoire has 200,000 to 250,000 clones, about three quarters of them found once; the top ten carry roughly 6.7%. The material sequenced was peripheral blood. The receptors come from a woman between 70 and 85 years old with acute or convalescent COVID-19.

This chain uses TRBV5-6 with TRBJ1-3; D is uncertain. The V gene lost 2 bases and the J gene lost 5 bases, with 11 bases spanning the gap. CDR1 and CDR2 from the germline V gene are SGHDT and YYEEEE. CDR3 length: 14 amino acids. CDR3 sequence reads: CASSLRRARNTIYF. CDR3 nucleotide sequence: TGTGCCAGCAGCTTAAGGAGGGCCCGAAACACCATATATTTT.

V is TRBV19 and J is TRBJ1-1, with 7 bases matching TRBD1. The germline gives CDR1 LNHDA, CDR2 SQIVND (reference sequence). With V trimmed by 8 bases and J by 5 bases, 11 bases remained unmatched. CDR3 length: 14 amino acids. The CDR3 region has the DNA TGTGCCAGTCAGGGGGACTCCTGGGGAACTGAAGCTTTCTTT. This translates into CASQGDSWGTEAFF. The whole variable domain, filled in from reference TRBV19 and TRBJ1-1, reads DGGITQSPKYLFRKEGQNVTLSCEQNLNHDAMYWYRQDPGQGLRLIYYSQIVNDFQKGDIAEGYSVSREKKESFPLTVTSAQKNPTAFYLCASQGDSWGTEAFFGQGTRLTVV.

V usage is TRBV2 and J usage is TRBJ2-7; 8 bases map to TRBD2. CDR1 SNHLY and CDR2 FYNNEI come from the germline V gene. V lost 7 bases, J lost 5 bases, and 13 bases stayed unmatched. The CDR3 is 15 amino acids. The CDR3 sequence is CASMEGLRGGDEQYF. The CDR3 nucleotides are TGTGCCAGCATGGAGGGCCTTCGGGGGGGCGACGAGCAGTACTTC.

The chain couples TRBV4-1 to TRBJ2-7, with TRBD2 matching over 10 bases. Losses at the gene ends were 0 bases for V and 5 bases for J; bases not matched to a gene: 10. CDR1 MGHRA and CDR2 YSYEKL come from the germline V gene. CDR3 size: 17 residues. CDR3 sequence: CASSQEKRGGLPHEQYF. The CDR3 nucleotides read TGCGCCAGCAGCCAAGAAAAGCGGGGGGGCCTTCCCCACGAGCAGTACTTC.

This clone occurred many times. This sequence joins TRBV6-1 and TRBJ2-1, with D maybe TRBD1 (6 bases). CDR1 is MNHNS and CDR2 is SASEGT in the germline V gene. The CDR3 consists of 16 residues. V lost 4 bases and J lost 4, with 17 bases in between. The CDR3 sequence: CASSGSGQRRYNEQFF. The CDR3 coding sequence is TGTGCCAGCAGTGGATCGGGACAACGGAGATACAATGAGCAGTTCTTC.

The CDR3 protein is CATSDFVRGGETQYF. CDR3 in DNA: TGTGCCACCAGTGATTTCGTCCGAGGGGGAGAGACCCAGTACTTC. The chain links TRBV24-1 to TRBJ2-5, with D possibly TRBD1 on 6 matching bases. Trimming pared 1 base from V and 4 bases from J, leaving 12 bases between. The CDR3 sequence is 15 residues long. Germline V lookup: CDR1 KGHDR, CDR2 SFDVKD.

The CDR3 DNA reads TGTGCCAGCAGCGTAGGACAGGGGCGGGCACCCCTCCACTTT. Amino acids: CASSVGQGRAPLHF. The chain is built from TRBV9 and TRBJ1-6; TRBD1 matches 8 bases. The CDR3 sequence is 14 residues long. The germline gives CDR1 SGDLS, CDR2 YYNGEE. V lost 0 bases and J lost 11; bases outside the gene matches: 4.

This chain connects TRBV12-3 or TRBV12-4 to TRBJ1-2; 7 bases are shared with TRBD1. This CDR3 region has 13 residues. Germline trimming cut 2 bases from V and 7 bases from J; bases unmatched to any gene: 4. The CDR3 bases are TGTGCCAGCAGTTTAAGACAGGGTGCTGGCTACACCTTC. Amino acid sequence: CASSLRQGAGYTF.

The genes are TRBV7-2 and TRBJ2-1; 9 nucleotides match TRBD2. The CDR3 sequence is 11 residues long. Germline V gene sequence: CDR1 SGHTA, CDR2 FQGNSA. V gave up 3 bases and J gave up 14 bases; unmatched junction bases: 2. This CDR3 reads CASSLAGGKFF. The CDR3 region has the DNA TGTGCCAGCAGCTTGGCGGGGGGGAAGTTCTTC. Filled out from reference TRBV7-2 and TRBJ2-1, the complete variable domain reads GAGVSQSPSNKVTEKGKDVELRCDPISGHTALYWYRQSLGQGLEFLIYFQGNSAPDKSGLPSDRFSAERTGGSVSTLTIQRTQQEDSAVYLCASSLAGGKFFGPGTRLTVL.

The chain recombines TRBV18 with TRBJ1-1, with 9 positions matching TRBD1. CDR3 length equals 15 residues. V was pared by 6 bases and J by 5 bases, with 10 bases of the junction left unmatched. Per the germline V gene, CDR1 is KGHSH and CDR2 is LQKENI. The CDR3 nucleotides read TGTGCCAGCTCGGGACAGGGCGCCTTGGGTACTGAAGCTTTCTTT. This encodes CASSGQGALGTEAFF.

The V and J genes are TRBV6-5 and TRBJ2-7, with 12 nucleotides matching TRBD1. In germline, CDR1 is MNHEY, CDR2 SVGAGI. Trimming cost V 4 bases and J 7 bases; bases outside gene matches: 5. This CDR3 is built from 14 residues. Here the CDR3 DNA reads TGTGCCAGCAGTTCGGGACAGGGGGCGCGTGAGCAGTACGTC. Translation gives CASSSGQGAREQYV.

J is TRBJ2-1 and V is TRBV9; 9 nucleotides agree with TRBD1. Germline values: CDR1 SGDLS, CDR2 YYNGEE. The CDR3 is 17 residues long. With 0 bases clipped from V and 4 bases from J, the junction kept 8 bases outside the gene matches. CDR3 loop: CASSVGGGTGIYNEQFF. The CDR3 coding sequence is TGTGCCAGCAGCGTAGGGGGCGGGACAGGGATTTACAATGAGCAGTTCTTC.

Notes on this clone: In the same sample, other DNA sequences code for this CDR3. V is TRBV7-9 and J is TRBJ2-7, with D unclear. The CDR3 is 13 residues long. The V gene lost 3 bases and the J gene lost 0 bases, with 6 bases spanning the gap. Per the germline V gene, CDR1 is SEHNR and CDR2 is FQNEAQ (reference sequence). This CDR3 reads CASSFDNSYEQYF. The CDR3 DNA reads as TGTGCCAGCAGCTTTGACAACTCCTACGAGCAGTACTTC.

The V call is TRBV10-1, the J call TRBJ1-2, with D possibly matching TRBD1 (6 bases). Germline V gives CDR1 WNHNN, CDR2 SYGVQD (reference sequence). The CDR3 is made up of 14 amino acids. The ends were cut back, 5 bases at V and 8 bases at J, with 18 bases in the middle. The CDR3 is CASSPNRDSGGYTF. In DNA, the CDR3 is TGCGCCAGCAGTCCCAACAGGGATTCTGGAGGCTACACCTTC.

The J gene is TRBJ2-3, the V gene TRBV30; D uncertain. The germline gives CDR1 GTSNPN, CDR2 SVGIG (reference sequence). CDR3 length: 13 residues. V lost 0 bases to trimming and J lost 4 bases, with 8 bases between them. CDR3 sequence (DNA): TGTGCCTGGAGTGTAAGGCAGGCAGATACGCAGTATTTT. Residues: CAWSVRQADTQYF.

V and J are TRBV5-1 and TRBJ1-1, with a possible D match to TRBD1 (6 bases). Trimming took off 4 bases at V and 1 base at J, with 11 bases between the two ends. From germline, CDR1 is SGHRS and CDR2 YFSETQ. The CDR3 runs 14 residues. The CDR3 loop is CASSPDRPNTEAFF. The CDR3, as DNA: TGCGCCAGCAGCCCCGACAGGCCGAACACTGAAGCTTTCTTT.

The chain links TRBV5-4 to TRBJ2-5, with 8 bases identical to TRBD1. Germline values: CDR1 SGHNT, CDR2 YYREEE (reference sequence). After removal of 0 bases from V and 4 bases from J, the junction contained 5 bases not matched to a gene. The CDR3 spans 15 residues. CDR3 nucleotide sequence: TGTGCCAGCAGCTTGGACGGCAGGGGGCGAGAGACCCAGTACTTC. Protein product: CASSLDGRGRETQYF. Full variable domain (remainder filled in from reference TRBV5-4 and TRBJ2-5): ETGVTQSPTHLIKTRGQQVTLRCSSQSGHNTVSWYQQALGQGPQFIFQYYREEENGRGNFPPRFSGLQFPNYSSELNVNALELDDSALYLCASSLDGRGRETQYFGPGTRLLVL.

The chain has TRBV5-6 and TRBJ2-7; 10 bases match TRBD2. The V gene end was trimmed by 6 bases and the J gene end by 9 bases; junction bases not matched to a gene: 12. CDR1 is SGHDT and CDR2 is YYEEEE in the germline V gene. This CDR3 comprises 14 residues. As DNA, the CDR3 is TGTGCCAGCAATCTAGCGGGGGCCAACAGGCCGCAGTACTTC. This gives the protein CASNLAGANRPQYF.

The chain links TRBV9 to TRBJ2-2; 8 bases match TRBD1. CDR3 length: 15 amino acids. Germline V CDR1 and CDR2: SGDLS, YYNGEE. V was pared by 3 bases and J by 7 bases, with 8 bases of the junction left unmatched. CDR3 in DNA: TGTGCCAGCAGCGCGGACAGGGTCCCCCTCGGGGAGCTGTTTTTT. It translates to CASSADRVPLGELFF.

This chain joins TRBV5-1 and TRBJ2-7, with a tentative D call TRBD1 (8 bases). V was cut by 4 bases and J by 0 bases, with 17 bases left in between. This CDR3 has 16 amino acids. Germline CDR1 is SGHRS and CDR2 is YFSETQ. The CDR3 DNA sequence: TGCGCCAGCAGCACCCGGACAGGGACTACCTCCTACGAGCAGTACTTC. This gives the protein CASSTRTGTTSYEQYF.

The chain recombines TRBV7-9 with TRBJ2-7, with unresolved D. V lost 2 bases and J lost 3, with 8 bases in between. Germline V gives CDR1 SEHNR, CDR2 FQNEAQ (reference sequence). The CDR3 is 13 amino acids. The CDR3 loop is CASSLRTDYEQYF. CDR3 in DNA: TGTGCCAGCAGCTTAAGAACAGACTACGAGCAGTACTTC.

The V and J genes are TRBV4-3 and TRBJ1-2; 8 bases line up with TRBD1. Germline V CDR1 and CDR2: LGHNA, YSLEER. J lost 8 bases, V lost 1 base, and 12 bases had no gene match. CDR3 length: 16 amino acids. CDR3 protein: CASSQGDNRGARGYTF. The CDR3 region has the DNA TGCGCCAGCAGCCAAGGGGATAACAGGGGGGCGAGGGGCTACACCTTC.

In its sample, this clone was seen a few times. This chain uses TRBV12-3 or TRBV12-4 with TRBJ2-5, with a tentative D call TRBD1 (6 bases). The CDR3 is 11 amino acids. Trimming stripped 6 bases from V and 11 bases from J, with 13 bases between. CDR3 nucleotides: TGTGCCAGCAGGGACACAGGGTTACAGTACTTC. Amino acid sequence: CASRDTGLQYF.